The next 14 T cell receptor beta chains were all read from a single sample in a study of blood T cell repertoires in COVID-19. Some clones are missing from TCRdb's copy, which holds only in-frame ones; the method was immunoSEQ multiplex PCR. The sample has 150,000 to 200,000 clones, 82% seen once. Sequencing was done on a sample of peripheral blood. Receptors were obtained from a woman aged 60-70 years with COVID-19, enrolled during active disease.

The rearrangement joins TRBV5-1 to TRBJ1-2, with 7 bases that match TRBD1. This CDR3 has 14 amino acids. Germline loops: CDR1 SGHRS, CDR2 YFSETQ. J lost 7 bases, V lost 1 base, and 7 bases had no gene match. CDR3 sequence (DNA): TGCGCCAGCAGCTTGATGGCGGCAGGGGGTGGCTACACCTTC. Translation: CASSLMAAGGGYTF.

This clone was detected only once. The rearrangement joins TRBV20-1 to TRBJ2-7, with 12 bases identical to TRBD1. The CDR3 consists of 15 residues. V dropped 3 bases and J dropped 1; count of bases not matched to a gene: 4. Germline loops: CDR1 DFQATT, CDR2 SNEGSKA (reference sequence). DNA of the CDR3: TGCAGTGCTAGTGGGGACAGGGGGCTTTCCTACGAGCAGTACGTC. This encodes CSASGDRGLSYEQYV.

In this sample, this clone turned up a few times. The chain uses TRBV5-4 and TRBJ2-7; 7 bases match TRBD1. Germline CDR1 and CDR2: SGHNT and YYREEE (reference sequence). Trimming removed 2 bases from V and 12 bases from J; junction bases left unmatched: 11. The CDR3 has 13 amino acids. CDR3 in amino acids: CASSLNRGLSAYF. The CDR3 DNA follows: TGTGCCAGCAGCTTAAATAGGGGGCTTTCGGCGTACTTC.

V gene TRBV2 combines with J gene TRBJ1-6; unclear D gene. Germline values: CDR1 SNHLY, CDR2 FYNNEI. The ends were cut back, 5 bases at V and 10 bases at J, with 9 bases in the middle. The CDR3 spans 12 residues. The DNA of the CDR3 is TGTGCCAGCAGTCCGAGCGAGTCACCCCTCCACTTT. Its protein product is CASSPSESPLHF.

This chain links TRBV19 with TRBJ1-5, with D possibly TRBD1 on 5 matching bases. This CDR3 contains 14 residues. With 5 bases removed from V and 7 bases from J, the gap between germline ends came to 15 bases. Germline loops: CDR1 LNHDA, CDR2 SQIVND (reference sequence). CDR3 residues: CASSPQGLGQPQHF. Here the CDR3 DNA reads TGTGCCAGTAGTCCCCAGGGTCTAGGGCAGCCCCAGCATTTT.

The rearrangement links TRBV4-1 to TRBJ1-1; D remains unclear. V lost 2 bases and J lost 0, with 16 bases in between. Germline values: CDR1 MGHRA, CDR2 YSYEKL. The length of the CDR3 is 17 residues. CDR3 loop: CASSQLFQQSLNTEAFF. The CDR3 nucleotides read TGCGCCAGCAGCCAATTATTTCAACAGAGCTTGAACACTGAAGCTTTCTTT.

In its sample, this clone was seen a few times. The chain recombines TRBV29-1 with TRBJ1-2, with 10 bases identical to TRBD1. The CDR3 covers 13 residues. Trimming at V came to 4 bases and at J to 4 bases, leaving 3 bases not matched to a gene. Germline lookup yields CDR1 SQVTM and CDR2 ANQGSEA. The CDR3 loop reads CSVVRTGGYGYTF. The CDR3 DNA sequence: TGCAGCGTTGTCAGGACAGGGGGCTATGGCTACACCTTC. The whole variable domain, filled in from reference TRBV29-1 and TRBJ1-2, reads SAVISQKPSRDICQRGTSLTIQCQVDSQVTMMFWYRQQPGQSLTLIATANQGSEATYESGFVIDKFPISRPNLTFSTLTVSNMSPEDSSIYLCSVVRTGGYGYTFGSGTRLTVV.

The V and J genes are TRBV5-4 and TRBJ2-7; the D gene is possibly TRBD1 (6 bases). The CDR3 is 15 amino acids. Trimming removed 4 bases from V and 0 bases from J, with 14 bases in between. Germline CDR1 is SGHNT and CDR2 is YYREEE (reference sequence). CDR3 sequence reads: CASSPGTLSSYEQYF. CDR3 sequence (DNA): TGTGCCAGCAGCCCCGGGACATTGAGCTCCTACGAGCAGTACTTC.

The V call is TRBV28, the J call TRBJ1-6; D may be TRBD1 (6 bases). V lost 3 bases and J lost 7, with 10 bases in between. The CDR3 spans 14 residues. Germline V gene sequence: CDR1 MDHEN, CDR2 SYDVKM. The CDR3 DNA follows: TGTGCCAGCAGTTTCGTCAGGGGAAATTCACCCCTCCACTTT. This gives the protein CASSFVRGNSPLHF.

The V gene is TRBV29-1, the J gene TRBJ1-1, with a weak D call TRBD1 (6 bases). CDR3 length equals 12 residues. Trimming removed 7 bases at V and 1 base at J, with 10 bases between. Germline V gene lookup returns CDR1 SQVTM and CDR2 ANQGSEA. CDR3: CSGWTANTEAFF. For the CDR3, the DNA is TGCAGCGGATGGACAGCGAACACTGAAGCTTTCTTT.

V gene TRBV27 combines with J gene TRBJ1-1; 8 nucleotides line up with TRBD1. V shed 6 bases and J 5 bases; nucleotides not matched to a gene: 8. The V gene's germline CDR1 is MNHEY and CDR2 SMNVEV (reference sequence). CDR3 size: 14 residues. CDR3 sequence: CASSRQGPRTEAFF. CDR3 bases: TGTGCCAGCAGCCGACAGGGGCCGCGGACTGAAGCTTTCTTT.

The chain couples TRBV18 to TRBJ1-1; the match to TRBD1 covers 10 bases. Per the germline V gene, CDR1 is KGHSH and CDR2 is LQKENI. V gave up 2 bases and J gave up 5 bases; unmatched junction bases: 2. The CDR3 runs 14 residues. As DNA, the CDR3 is TGTGCCAGCTCACCAAGGGACAGGGGTACTGAAGCTTTCTTT. It specifies CASSPRDRGTEAFF. Looking up the rest from reference TRBV18 and TRBJ1-1 gives the full variable domain: NAGVMQNPRHLVRRRGQEARLRCSPMKGHSHVYWYRQLPEEGLKFMVYLQKENIIDESGMPKERFSAEFPKEGPSILRIQQVVRGDSAAYFCASSPRDRGTEAFFGQGTRLTVV.

The chain employs TRBV11-2 and TRBJ2-7; 7 positions match TRBD1. The V segment lost 5 bases and the J segment 6 bases; nucleotides outside the gene matches: 13. The CDR3 has 15 residues. Per the germline V gene, CDR1 is SGHAT and CDR2 is FQNNGV. The CDR3: CASSLLPGQLGEQYF. The CDR3 bases are TGTGCCAGCAGCCTCCTCCCGGGACAGTTAGGCGAGCAGTACTTC.

The gene calls are TRBV27 and TRBJ2-3, with TRBD1 matching 7 bases. The CDR3 extends over 16 amino acids. Looked up from germline, CDR1 is MNHEY and CDR2 is SMNVEV (reference sequence). With V trimmed by 1 base and J by 1 base, 5 bases remained unmatched. The CDR3 nucleotides read TGTGCCAGCAGTTTATTCGGTCAGGGGGGCACAGATACGCAGTATTTT. Its translation is CASSLFGQGGTDTQYF.